Shown below are 3 T cell receptor beta chains from a single sample sequenced in a study of Graves' ophthalmopathy and Graves' hyperthyroidism. TCR beta CDR3 regions were amplified from RNA transcripts. First-round RT-PCR with HTBI primers preceded a second-round multiplex PCR. TCRdb fed the multiplex PCR reads into MiXCR, producing one record per CDR3 protein. Of a few hundred thousand distinct CDR3 sequences in the sample, roughly 15% were seen once. Sequencing input: peripheral blood. The receptors shown here come from an adult woman with stable Graves' hyperthyroidism.

This clonotype has at least ten counts. The rearrangement uses TRBV12-5 and TRBJ2-7, with D uncertain. The V end lost 6 bases, the J end lost 5 bases, and 8 bases lay between the germline ends. CDR1 LGHNT and CDR2 FRNRAP come from the germline V gene. CDR3 size: 11 residues. CDR3 nucleotides: TGTGCTAGTGGGCAGGCCGACGAGCAGTACTTC. It yields the protein CASGQADEQYF.

Turning to this clonotype: This may come from a read error, since a much larger clone is one base off. V and J are TRBV5-1 and TRBJ2-7, with D perhaps TRBD2 (6 bases). The V end lost 7 bases, the J end lost 3 bases, and 26 bases lay between the germline ends. CDR1 SGHRS and CDR2 YFSETQ come from the germline V gene. The CDR3 totals 17 residues. The CDR3 spells CASYYTSTGGAVYEQYF. The DNA for the CDR3 is TGCGCCAGCTACTATACATCTACTGGCGGGGCCGTCTACGAGCAGTACTTC.

As for this clonotype: A much larger clone lies one base from this, so it may be a read error. The V gene is TRBV9, the J gene TRBJ2-1, with D perhaps TRBD1 (6 bases). Germline V CDR1 and CDR2: SGDLS, YYNGEE. V was pared by 4 bases and J by 7 bases, with 21 bases between. The CDR3 totals 16 residues. The CDR3 sequence is CASSSRGARVRNEQFF. Here the CDR3 DNA reads TGTGCCAGCAGCTCCAGGGGAGCGCGGGTGCGGAATGAGCAGTTCTTC.